The clone carrying this TCR beta chain came up many times. Its antigen is undetermined. This entry belongs to a study of T-cell reconstitution after alpha-beta-depleted transplantation in children. General observations from the study: Approximately two months post-transplant, alpha-beta T cells reportedly originated from several hundred expanded graft clones. Some patients' high day-60 TCRbeta diversity was traced to surviving recipient T cells and thymic progenitors.

J was trimmed by 3 bases and V by 4 bases; bases with no gene match: 5. The CDR3 spans 16 residues. Unique molecular identifiers were incorporated when the TCRbeta library was constructed. Via MiXCR, TCRdb re-called the PCR reads, giving one row per CDR3 protein. The data hold 200,000 or so distinct CDR3 sequences, with approximately 8% observed a single time. The sequencing used PBMCs, mostly from graft donor cells, collected 360 days after TCRalphabeta/CD19-depleted stem cell transplant. This chain joins TRBV12-3 or TRBV12-4 and TRBJ2-2; TRBD2 agrees at 10 bases. The sequence came from a male patient between 2 and 10 years old who had a stem cell transplant for acute myeloid leukemia, so the T cells may come from the graft donor. CDR3 region: CASSYLAGADTGELFF. Written as DNA, the CDR3 is TGTGCCAGCAGTTATCTAGCGGGGGCCGACACCGGGGAGCTGTTTTTT.